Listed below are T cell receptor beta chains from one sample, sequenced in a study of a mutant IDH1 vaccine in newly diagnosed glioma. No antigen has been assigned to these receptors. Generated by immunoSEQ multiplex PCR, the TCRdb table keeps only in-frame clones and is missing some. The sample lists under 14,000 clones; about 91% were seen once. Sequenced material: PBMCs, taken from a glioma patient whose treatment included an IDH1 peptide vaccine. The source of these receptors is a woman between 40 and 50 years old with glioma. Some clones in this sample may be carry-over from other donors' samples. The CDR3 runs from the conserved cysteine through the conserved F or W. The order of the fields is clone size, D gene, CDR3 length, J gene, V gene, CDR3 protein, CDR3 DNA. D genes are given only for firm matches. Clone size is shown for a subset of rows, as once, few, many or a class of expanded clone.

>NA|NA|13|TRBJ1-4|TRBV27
CASSPRANEKLFF
TGTGCCAGCAGTCCCCGTGCTAATGAAAAACTGTTTTTT
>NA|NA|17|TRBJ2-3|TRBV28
CASSFGKHSTSTDTQYF
TGTGCCAGCAGTTTTGGCAAACATTCGACTAGCACAGATACGCAGTATTTT
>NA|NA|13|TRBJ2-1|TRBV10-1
CASSEGGNNEQFF
TGCGCCAGCAGTGAGGGGGGAAACAATGAGCAGTTCTTC
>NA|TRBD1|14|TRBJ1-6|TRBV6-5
CASSYADRGSPLHF
TGTGCCAGCAGTTACGCCGACAGGGGTTCACCCCTCCACTTT
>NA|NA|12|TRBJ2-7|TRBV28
CASRGGLYEQYF
TGTGCCAGCAGAGGGGGGCTTTACGAGCAGTACTTC
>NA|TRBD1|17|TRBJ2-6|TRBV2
CASTRDRPESGANVLTF
TGTGCCAGCACCCGGGACAGACCCGAGTCTGGGGCCAACGTCCTGACTTTC
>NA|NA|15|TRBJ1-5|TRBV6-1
CASSEGSLRGQPQHF
TGTGCCAGCAGTGAAGGTTCCCTACGGGGTCAGCCCCAGCATTTT
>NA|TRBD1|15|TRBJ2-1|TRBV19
CASSIARGIWNEQFF
TGTGCCAGTAGTATCGCCAGGGGGATTTGGAATGAGCAGTTCTTC
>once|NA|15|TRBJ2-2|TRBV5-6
CASSPAGGGAGELFF
TGTGCCAGCAGCCCTGCTGGGGGCGGAGCCGGGGAGCTGTTTTTT
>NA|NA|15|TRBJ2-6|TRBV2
CASTIPGSGANVLTF
TGTGCCAGCACGATTCCGGGGTCTGGGGCCAACGTCCTGACTTTC
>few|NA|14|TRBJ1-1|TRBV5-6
CASRHRRMNTEAFF
TGTGCCAGCAGACACAGGAGGATGAACACTGAAGCTTTCTTT
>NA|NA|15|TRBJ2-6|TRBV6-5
CASSLDSSGANVLTF
TGTGCCAGCAGTCTCGACAGCTCTGGGGCCAACGTCCTGACTTTC
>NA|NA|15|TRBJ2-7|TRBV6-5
CASSLDSYSSYEQYF
TGTGCCAGCAGCCTGGACAGTTACAGCTCCTACGAGCAGTACTTC
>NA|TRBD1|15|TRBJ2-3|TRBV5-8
CASSYGQASTDTQYF
TGTGCCAGCAGCTATGGACAGGCGAGCACAGATACGCAGTATTTT
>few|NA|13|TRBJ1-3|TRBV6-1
CASRGTNGNTIYF
TGTGCCAGCAGAGGGACAAACGGAAACACCATATATTTT
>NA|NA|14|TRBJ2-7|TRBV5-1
CASSLGERAYEQYF
TGCGCCAGCAGCTTGGGGGAGAGGGCGTACGAGCAGTACTTC
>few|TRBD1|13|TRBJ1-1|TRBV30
CAWSRQGTGEAFF
TGTGCCTGGAGTCGACAGGGGACCGGTGAAGCTTTCTTT
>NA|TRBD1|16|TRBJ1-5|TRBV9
CASSGRTGPFNQPQHF
TGTGCCAGCAGCGGGAGGACAGGGCCCTTTAATCAGCCCCAGCATTTT
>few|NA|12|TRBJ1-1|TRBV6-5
CASSYRNTEAFF
TGTGCCAGCAGTTATCGGAACACTGAAGCTTTCTTT
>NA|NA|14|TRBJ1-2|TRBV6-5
CASSYDIQAHGYTF
TGTGCCAGCAGTTACGATATACAGGCTCATGGCTACACCTTC
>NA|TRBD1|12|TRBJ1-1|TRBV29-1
CSSGGQATEAFF
TGCAGCTCTGGCGGACAGGCCACTGAAGCTTTCTTT
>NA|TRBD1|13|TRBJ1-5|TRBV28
CAHSGTGYQPQHF
TGTGCTCATTCCGGGACAGGGTATCAGCCCCAGCATTTT
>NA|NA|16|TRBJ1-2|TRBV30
CAWSAPEERANYGYTF
TGTGCCTGGAGTGCTCCAGAGGAGAGAGCTAACTATGGCTACACCTTC
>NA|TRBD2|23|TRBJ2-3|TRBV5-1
CASSSSTTFLGLAGAPVTDTQYF
TGCGCCAGCAGCTCCTCGACCACATTTTTAGGACTAGCGGGGGCGCCTGTCACAGATACGCAGTATTTT
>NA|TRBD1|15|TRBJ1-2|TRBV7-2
CASSLSQGDIDGYTF
TGTGCCAGCAGCTTATCACAGGGGGATATCGATGGCTACACCTTC
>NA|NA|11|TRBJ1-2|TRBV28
CASSFNYGYTF
TGTGCCAGCAGTTTTAACTATGGCTACACCTTC
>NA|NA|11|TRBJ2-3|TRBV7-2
CASSIADTQYF
TGTGCCAGCAGCATAGCAGATACGCAGTATTTT
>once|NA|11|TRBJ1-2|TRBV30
CAWSVIAGYTF
TGTGCCTGGAGTGTAATCGCTGGCTACACCTTC